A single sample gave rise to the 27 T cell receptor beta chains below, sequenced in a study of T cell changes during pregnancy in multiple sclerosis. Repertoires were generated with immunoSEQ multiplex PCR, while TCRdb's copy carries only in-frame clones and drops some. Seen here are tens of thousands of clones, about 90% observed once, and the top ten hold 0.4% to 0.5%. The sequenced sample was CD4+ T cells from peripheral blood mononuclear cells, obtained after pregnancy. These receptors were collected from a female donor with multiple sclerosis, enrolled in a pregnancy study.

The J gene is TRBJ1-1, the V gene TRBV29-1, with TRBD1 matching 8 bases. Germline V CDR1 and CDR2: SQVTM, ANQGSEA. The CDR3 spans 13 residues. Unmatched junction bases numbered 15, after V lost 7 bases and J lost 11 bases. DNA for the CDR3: TGCAGCGCCGTGACAGGACAGGGCGGAGGTGCTTTCTTT. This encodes CSAVTGQGGGAFF.

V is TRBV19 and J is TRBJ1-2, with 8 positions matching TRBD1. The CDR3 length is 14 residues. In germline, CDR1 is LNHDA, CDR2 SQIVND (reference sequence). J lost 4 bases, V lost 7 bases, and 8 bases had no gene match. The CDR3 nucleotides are TGTGCCAGTAAGGATACAGGGGGTAGCTATGGCTACACCTTC. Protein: CASKDTGGSYGYTF. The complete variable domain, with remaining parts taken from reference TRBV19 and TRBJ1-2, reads DGGITQSPKYLFRKEGQNVTLSCEQNLNHDAMYWYRQDPGQGLRLIYYSQIVNDFQKGDIAEGYSVSREKKESFPLTVTSAQKNPTAFYLCASKDTGGSYGYTFGSGTRLTVV.

CDR3 region: CASSGTSGHYEQYF. The CDR3 DNA sequence: TGCGCCAGCAGCGGGACTAGCGGCCACTACGAGCAGTACTTC. The V call is TRBV5-1, the J call TRBJ2-7; 11 nucleotides line up with TRBD2. There are 14 residues in the CDR3. J was trimmed by 3 bases and V by 4 bases; bases with no gene match: 3. The germline CDR1 and CDR2 sequences are SGHRS and YFSETQ.

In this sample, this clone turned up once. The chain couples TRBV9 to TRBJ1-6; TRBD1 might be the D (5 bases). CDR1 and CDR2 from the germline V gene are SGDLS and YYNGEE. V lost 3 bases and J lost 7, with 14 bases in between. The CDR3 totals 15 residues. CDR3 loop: CASSGAGNSNSPLHF. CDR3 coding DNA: TGTGCCAGCAGCGGCGCAGGGAATTCAAATTCACCCCTCCACTTT.

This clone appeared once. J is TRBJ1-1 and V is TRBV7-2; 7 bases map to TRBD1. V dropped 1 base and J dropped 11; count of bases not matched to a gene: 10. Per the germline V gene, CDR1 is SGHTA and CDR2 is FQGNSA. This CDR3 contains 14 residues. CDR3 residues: CASSLEGARPEAFF. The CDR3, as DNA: TGTGCCAGCAGCTTAGAGGGGGCGCGTCCGGAGGCTTTCTTT.

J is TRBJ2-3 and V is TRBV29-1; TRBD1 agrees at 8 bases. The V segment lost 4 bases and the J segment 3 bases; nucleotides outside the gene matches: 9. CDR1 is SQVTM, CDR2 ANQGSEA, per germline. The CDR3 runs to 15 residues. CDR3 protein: CSVGRQGASTDTQYF. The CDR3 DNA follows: TGCAGCGTTGGACGGCAGGGGGCGAGTACAGATACGCAGTATTTT.

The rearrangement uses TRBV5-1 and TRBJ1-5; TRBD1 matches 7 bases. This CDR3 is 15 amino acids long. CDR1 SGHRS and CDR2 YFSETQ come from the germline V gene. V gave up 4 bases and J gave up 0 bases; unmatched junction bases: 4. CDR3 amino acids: CASSLWTGSNQPQHF. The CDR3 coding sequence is TGCGCCAGCAGCCTATGGACAGGTAGCAATCAGCCCCAGCATTTT.

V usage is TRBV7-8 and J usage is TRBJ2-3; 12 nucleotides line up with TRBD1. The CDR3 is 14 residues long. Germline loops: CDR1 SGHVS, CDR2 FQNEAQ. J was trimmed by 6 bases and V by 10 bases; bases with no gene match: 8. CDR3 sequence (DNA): TGTGCCACACGGGGGACAGGGGGCTGGGATACGCAGTATTTT. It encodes CATRGTGGWDTQYF.

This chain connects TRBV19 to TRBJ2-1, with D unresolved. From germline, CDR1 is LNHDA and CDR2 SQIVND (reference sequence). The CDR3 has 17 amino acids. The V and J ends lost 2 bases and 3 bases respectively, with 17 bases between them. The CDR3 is CASSISPLEYGYNEQFF. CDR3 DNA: TGTGCCAGTAGTATATCCCCCCTAGAGTACGGCTACAATGAGCAGTTCTTC.

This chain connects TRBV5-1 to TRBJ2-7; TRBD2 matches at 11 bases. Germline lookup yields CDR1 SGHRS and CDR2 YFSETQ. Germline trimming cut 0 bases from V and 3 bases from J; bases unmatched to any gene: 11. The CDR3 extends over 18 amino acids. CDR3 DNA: TGCGCCAGCAGCTTGGGCCCCCGACTAGCGGGGTTGCACTACGAGCAGTACTTC. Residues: CASSLGPRLAGLHYEQYF. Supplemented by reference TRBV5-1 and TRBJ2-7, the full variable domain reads KAGVTQTPRYLIKTRGQQVTLSCSPISGHRSVSWYQQTPGQGLQFLFEYFSETQRNKGNFPGRFSGRQFSNSRSEMNVSTLELGDSALYLCASSLGPRLAGLHYEQYFGPGTRLTVT.

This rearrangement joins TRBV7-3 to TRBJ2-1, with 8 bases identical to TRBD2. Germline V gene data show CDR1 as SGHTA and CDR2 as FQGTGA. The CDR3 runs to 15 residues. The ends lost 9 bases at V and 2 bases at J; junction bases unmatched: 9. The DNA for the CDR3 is TGTGCCAGTGGGTCGGGAGGGAGCACCTACAATGAGCAGTTCTTC. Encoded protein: CASGSGGSTYNEQFF.

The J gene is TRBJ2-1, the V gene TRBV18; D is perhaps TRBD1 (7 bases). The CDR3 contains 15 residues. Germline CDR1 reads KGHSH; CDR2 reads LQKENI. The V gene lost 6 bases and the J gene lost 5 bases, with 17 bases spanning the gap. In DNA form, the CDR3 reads TGTGCCAGCTCCCCGGCGGGACAGAGCAACAATGAGCAGTTCTTC. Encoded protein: CASSPAGQSNNEQFF.

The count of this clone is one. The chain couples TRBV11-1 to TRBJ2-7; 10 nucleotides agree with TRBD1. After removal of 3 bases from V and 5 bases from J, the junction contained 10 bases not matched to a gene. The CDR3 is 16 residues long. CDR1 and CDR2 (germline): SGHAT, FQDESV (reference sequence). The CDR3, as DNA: TGTGCCAGCAGCTTTACTAACCTCGACAGGGGGCACGAGCAGTACTTC. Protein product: CASSFTNLDRGHEQYF.

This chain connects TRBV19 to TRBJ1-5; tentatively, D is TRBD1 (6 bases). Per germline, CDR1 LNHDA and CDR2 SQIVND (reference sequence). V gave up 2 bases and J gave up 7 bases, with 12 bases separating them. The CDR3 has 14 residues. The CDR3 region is CASSIQGRGQPQHF. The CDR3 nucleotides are TGTGCCAGTAGTATACAGGGGCGTGGGCAGCCCCAGCATTTT.

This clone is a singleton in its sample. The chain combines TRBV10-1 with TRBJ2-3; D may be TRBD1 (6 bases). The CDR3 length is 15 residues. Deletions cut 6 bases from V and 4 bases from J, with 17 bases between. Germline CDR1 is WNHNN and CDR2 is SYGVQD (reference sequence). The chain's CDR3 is CASSRRTGLADTQYF. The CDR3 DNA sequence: TGCGCCAGCAGCCGCCGTACAGGGTTAGCAGATACGCAGTATTTT.

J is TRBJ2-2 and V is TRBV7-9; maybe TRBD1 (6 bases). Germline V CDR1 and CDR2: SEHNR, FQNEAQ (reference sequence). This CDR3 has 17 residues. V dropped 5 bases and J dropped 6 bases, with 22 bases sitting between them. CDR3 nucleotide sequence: TGTGCCAGCAGCGCCAAGACGACAGGCATAAGCGCCGGGGAGCTGTTTTTT. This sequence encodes CASSAKTTGISAGELFF.

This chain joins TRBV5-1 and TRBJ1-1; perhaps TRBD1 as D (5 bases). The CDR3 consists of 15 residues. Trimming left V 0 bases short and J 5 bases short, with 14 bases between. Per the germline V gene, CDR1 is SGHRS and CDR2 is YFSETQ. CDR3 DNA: TGCGCCAGCAGCTTGGGGGTACAGGAGAGGACTGAAGCTTTCTTT. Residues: CASSLGVQERTEAFF. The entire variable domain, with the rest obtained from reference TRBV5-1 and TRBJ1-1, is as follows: KAGVTQTPRYLIKTRGQQVTLSCSPISGHRSVSWYQQTPGQGLQFLFEYFSETQRNKGNFPGRFSGRQFSNSRSEMNVSTLELGDSALYLCASSLGVQERTEAFFGQGTRLTVV.

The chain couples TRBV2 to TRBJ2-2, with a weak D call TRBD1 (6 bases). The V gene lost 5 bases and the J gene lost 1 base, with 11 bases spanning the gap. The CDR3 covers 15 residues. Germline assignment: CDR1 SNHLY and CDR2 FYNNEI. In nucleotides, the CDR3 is TGTGCCAGCAGTTCGCAGGGGCGGAACACCGGGGAGCTGTTTTTT. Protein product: CASSSQGRNTGELFF. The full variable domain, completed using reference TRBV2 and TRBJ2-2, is EPEVTQTPSHQVTQMGQEVILRCVPISNHLYFYWYRQILGQKVEFLVSFYNNEISEKSEIFDDQFSVERPDGSNFTLKIRSTKLEDSAMYFCASSSQGRNTGELFFGEGSRLTVL.

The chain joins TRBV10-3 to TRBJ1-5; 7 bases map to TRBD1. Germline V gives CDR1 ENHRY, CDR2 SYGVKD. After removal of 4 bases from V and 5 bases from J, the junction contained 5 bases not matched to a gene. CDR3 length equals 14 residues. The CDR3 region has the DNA TGTGCCATCAGTGGACGACAGGGAGATCAGCCCCAGCATTTT. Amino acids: CAISGRQGDQPQHF.

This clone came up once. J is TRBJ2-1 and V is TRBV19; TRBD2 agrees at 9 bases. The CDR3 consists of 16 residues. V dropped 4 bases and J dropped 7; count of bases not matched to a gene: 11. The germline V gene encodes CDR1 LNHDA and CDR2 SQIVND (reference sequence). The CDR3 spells CASSTSSGTSYNEQFF. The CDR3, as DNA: TGTGCCAGTAGTACCTCTAGCGGGACGTCTTATAATGAGCAGTTCTTC.

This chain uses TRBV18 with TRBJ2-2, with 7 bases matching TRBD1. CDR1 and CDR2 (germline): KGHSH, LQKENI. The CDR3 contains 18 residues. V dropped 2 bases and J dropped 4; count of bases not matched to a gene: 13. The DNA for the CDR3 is TGTGCCAGCTCACCAAGAAGTCTTGACAGGGCCTCCACCGGGGAGCTGTTTTTT. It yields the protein CASSPRSLDRASTGELFF. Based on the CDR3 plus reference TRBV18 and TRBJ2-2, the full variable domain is NAGVMQNPRHLVRRRGQEARLRCSPMKGHSHVYWYRQLPEEGLKFMVYLQKENIIDESGMPKERFSAEFPKEGPSILRIQQVVRGDSAAYFCASSPRSLDRASTGELFFGEGSRLTVL.

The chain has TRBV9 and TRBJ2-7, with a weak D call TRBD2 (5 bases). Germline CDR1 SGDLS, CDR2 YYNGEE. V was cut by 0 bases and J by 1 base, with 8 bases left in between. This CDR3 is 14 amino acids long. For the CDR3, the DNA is TGTGCCAGCAGCGTAGGTCTAGCTTCCTACGAGCAGTACTTC. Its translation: CASSVGLASYEQYF.

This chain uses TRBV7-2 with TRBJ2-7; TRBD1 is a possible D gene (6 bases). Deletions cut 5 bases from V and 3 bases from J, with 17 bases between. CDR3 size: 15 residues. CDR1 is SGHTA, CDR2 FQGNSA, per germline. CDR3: CASSLGTYWSYEQYF. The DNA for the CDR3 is TGTGCCAGCAGCCTCGGGACATACTGGAGCTACGAGCAGTACTTC.

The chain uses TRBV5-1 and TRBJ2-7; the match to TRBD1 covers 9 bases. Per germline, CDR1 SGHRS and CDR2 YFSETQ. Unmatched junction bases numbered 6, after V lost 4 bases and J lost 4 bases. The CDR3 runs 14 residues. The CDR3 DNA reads TGCGCCAGCAGCAGGGGACAGGGTGAATACGAGCAGTACTTC. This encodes CASSRGQGEYEQYF.

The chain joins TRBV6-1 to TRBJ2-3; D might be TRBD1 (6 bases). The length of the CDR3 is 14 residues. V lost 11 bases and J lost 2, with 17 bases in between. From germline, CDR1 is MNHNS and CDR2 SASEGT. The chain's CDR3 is CAGKVTGSTDTQYF. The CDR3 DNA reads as TGTGCCGGAAAAGTGACAGGATCCACAGATACGCAGTATTTT.

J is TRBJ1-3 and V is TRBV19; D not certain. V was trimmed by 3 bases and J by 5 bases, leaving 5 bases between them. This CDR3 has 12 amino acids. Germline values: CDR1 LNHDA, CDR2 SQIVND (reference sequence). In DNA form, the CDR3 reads TGTGCCAGTAGTATCGACAGAAACACCATATATTTT. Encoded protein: CASSIDRNTIYF.

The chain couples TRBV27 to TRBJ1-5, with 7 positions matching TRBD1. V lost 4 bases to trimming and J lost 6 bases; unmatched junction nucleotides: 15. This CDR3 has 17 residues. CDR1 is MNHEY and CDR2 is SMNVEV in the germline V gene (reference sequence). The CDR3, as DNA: TGTGCCAGCAGTTCCACAGAGGACAGGAGGAGAGGTCAGCCCCAGCATTTT. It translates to CASSSTEDRRRGQPQHF.